This T cell receptor (beta chain) was sequenced in a study of cytomegalovirus exposure and HLA in healthy donors. There are a few counts of this clone. Its antigen is as yet unknown. The same CDR3 arises from other DNA sequences in this sample as well. Germline lookup yields CDR1 SGHTA and CDR2 FQGNSA. V lost 4 bases to trimming and J lost 1 base; unmatched junction nucleotides: 0. The CDR3 runs to 13 residues. Vbeta (60) and Jbeta (13) primers were used in the PCR. Only in-frame clones appear in the TCRdb table, and some are missing; sequencing was by immunoSEQ multiplex PCR. This table has 80,000 to 100,000 clones, around 68% appearing once. General study results and limits: As a later analysis showed, a missense DCLRE1C variant was linked to trimming of TCR beta V- and J-genes.

The origin of this receptor is a man younger than 40 in good health and CMV-seropositive. The sequenced material came from PBMCs. V gene TRBV7-2 combines with J gene TRBJ1-1, with 7 bases matching TRBD1. The CDR3 region is CASSWDRNTEAFF. CDR3 nucleotide sequence: TGTGCCAGCAGCTGGGACAGGAACACTGAAGCTTTCTTT.